This TCR beta chain was sequenced for a study of blood T cell repertoires in COVID-19. Looking at the study overall: The United States, Italy and Spain were the sources of the acute and convalescent COVID-19 samples. Nucleic acid was either cDNA or gDNA, and it came from T cells, B-cell-depleted T cells, or PBMCs.

V lost 4 bases and J lost 4; bases outside the gene matches: 4. The CDR3 is made up of 14 amino acids. Germline values: CDR1 SGHRS, CDR2 YFSETQ. Methods used by the authors: Amplification of reference gene primers was used by the study to estimate nucleated cell counts. Libraries were prepared by immunoSEQ multiplex PCR; TCRdb keeps only in-frame clonotypes and omits some of them. D and trimming come from the DNA, and the V and J calls and clone size come from that table. The sample gives 200,000 to 250,000 clones, roughly 80% of which show up once; 15% to 20% is in the top ten. The rearrangement joins TRBV5-1 to TRBJ2-3; 9 nucleotides align to TRBD1. This TCR was recovered from an elderly woman with active or convalescent COVID-19. Sequenced sample: peripheral blood. In DNA, the CDR3 is TGCGCCAGCAGCCTAGGGACAGGGTCAGATACGCAGTATTTT. Translation: CASSLGTGSDTQYF.